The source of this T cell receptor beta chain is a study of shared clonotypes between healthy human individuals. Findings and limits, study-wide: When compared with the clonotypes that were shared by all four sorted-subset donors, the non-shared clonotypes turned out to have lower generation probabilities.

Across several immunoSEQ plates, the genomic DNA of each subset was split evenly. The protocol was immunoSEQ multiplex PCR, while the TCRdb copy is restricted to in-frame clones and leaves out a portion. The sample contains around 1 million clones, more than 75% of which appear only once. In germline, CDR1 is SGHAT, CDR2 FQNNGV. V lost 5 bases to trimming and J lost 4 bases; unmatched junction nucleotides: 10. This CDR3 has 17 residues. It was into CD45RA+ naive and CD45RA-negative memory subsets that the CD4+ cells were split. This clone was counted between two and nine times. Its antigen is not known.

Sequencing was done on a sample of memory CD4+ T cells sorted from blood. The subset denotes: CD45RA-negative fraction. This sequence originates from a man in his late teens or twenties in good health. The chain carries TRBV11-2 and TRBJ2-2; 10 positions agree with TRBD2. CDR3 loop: CASSTWTSGVTTGELFF. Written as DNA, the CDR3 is TGTGCCAGCAGCACCTGGACTAGCGGAGTTACCACCGGGGAGCTGTTTTTT.